One and the same sample provided the 27 T cell receptor beta chains below, sequenced in a study of T cells after yellow fever vaccination. Via MiXCR, TCRdb re-called the 5' RACE reads, giving one row per CDR3 protein. The sample has roughly 520,000 distinct CDR3 sequences, 20% to 25% seen once. The sequencing used PBMCs, collected more than 20 days after the first yellow fever vaccination. These receptors all stem from a man younger than 35 who received the YFV17D yellow fever vaccine.

This clonotype was seen a few times. The chain uses TRBV11-2 and TRBJ2-5; the match to TRBD1 covers 9 bases. Trimming at V came to 5 bases and at J to 2 bases, leaving 12 bases not matched to a gene. The CDR3 runs 17 residues. Germline CDR1 SGHAT, CDR2 FQNNGV. The chain's CDR3 is CASSHQTYRGQQETQYF. The CDR3 bases are TGTGCCAGCAGCCACCAAACCTACAGGGGGCAACAAGAGACCCAGTACTTC.

The chain joins TRBV10-3 to TRBJ1-3, with unresolved D. The CDR3 totals 15 residues. Germline V gene sequence: CDR1 ENHRY, CDR2 SYGVKD. V gave up 0 bases and J gave up 0 bases, with 6 bases separating them. CDR3 in amino acids: CAISESSSSGNTIYF. Here the CDR3 DNA reads TGTGCCATCAGTGAGTCTTCTTCCTCTGGAAACACCATATATTTT.

The chain is built from TRBV4-1 and TRBJ1-5; D might be TRBD1 (6 bases). Trimming took off 0 bases at V and 5 bases at J, with 11 bases between the two ends. Germline values: CDR1 MGHRA, CDR2 YSYEKL. The CDR3 is made up of 15 amino acids. In nucleotides, the CDR3 is TGCGCCAGCAGCCAAGAAGGGGGGGCCTATCAGCCCCAGCATTTT. Translating it yields CASSQEGGAYQPQHF.

The V call is TRBV28, the J call TRBJ2-7; 7 nucleotides agree with TRBD2. Per germline, CDR1 MDHEN and CDR2 SYDVKM. V gave up 10 bases and J gave up 4 bases; unmatched junction bases: 16. The CDR3 loop spans 15 amino acids. CDR3 nucleotides: TGTGCCACCACACCAGCGGGATACCAGGTTTACGAGCAGTACTTC. Residues: CATTPAGYQVYEQYF.

The rearrangement uses TRBV5-1 and TRBJ2-7; TRBD1 agrees at 9 bases. CDR1 is SGHRS, CDR2 YFSETQ, per germline. V shed 6 bases, J shed 3 bases, and the junction held 7 bases outside the gene matches. CDR3 size: 14 residues. DNA for the CDR3: TGCGCCAGCACTAACCCGGACAGGGGCTACGAGCAGTACTTC. It specifies CASTNPDRGYEQYF.

In this sample, this clonotype turned up many times. The chain uses TRBV7-2 and TRBJ2-7; 9 nucleotides agree with TRBD2. Germline values: CDR1 SGHTA, CDR2 FQGNSA. The CDR3 consists of 15 residues. Unmatched junction bases numbered 5, after V lost 1 base and J lost 4 bases. The CDR3 loop reads CASSLVVTSGYEQYF. In DNA form, the CDR3 reads TGTGCCAGCAGCTTAGTGGTGACTAGCGGTTACGAGCAGTACTTC.

The CDR3 loop reads CASTTTGTGHSPLHF. Written as DNA, the CDR3 is TGTGCCAGCACCACGACCGGGACAGGGCATTCACCCCTCCACTTT. The chain carries TRBV6-2 or TRBV6-3 and TRBJ1-6; TRBD1 agrees at 9 bases. The CDR3 is 15 residues long. Germline V gene sequence: CDR1 MNHEY, CDR2 SVGEGT. The V gene end was trimmed by 7 bases and the J gene end by 8 bases; junction bases not matched to a gene: 9.

This clonotype was seen more than once but under ten times. The gene calls are TRBV5-1 and TRBJ2-7; 7 bases line up with TRBD1. CDR3 length equals 13 residues. CDR1 and CDR2 from the germline V gene are SGHRS and YFSETQ. With V trimmed by 3 bases and J by 6 bases, 6 bases remained unmatched. The CDR3 sequence is CASSSGTAFEQYF. CDR3 nucleotides: TGCGCCAGCAGCTCCGGGACAGCCTTCGAGCAGTACTTC.

In its sample, this clonotype was seen once. This rearrangement joins TRBV14 to TRBJ1-1; a possible D gene is TRBD1 (6 bases). Between the trimmed V and J ends, which lost 3 bases and 5 bases, there was a span of 13 bases. CDR3 size: 14 residues. Germline V gene lookup returns CDR1 SGHDN and CDR2 FVKESK. CDR3 loop: CASSHRGDWTEAFF. The CDR3 nucleotides are TGTGCCAGCAGCCACAGGGGTGATTGGACTGAAGCTTTCTTT.

The gene calls are TRBV6-5 and TRBJ1-2, with TRBD1 matching 7 bases. This CDR3 region has 15 residues. Germline CDR1 and CDR2: MNHEY and SVGAGI. V was clipped by 0 bases and J by 1 base; unmatched bases: 2. The CDR3 sequence: CASSYSGTVNYGYTF. CDR3 nucleotide sequence: TGTGCCAGCAGTTACTCCGGGACAGTTAACTATGGCTACACCTTC.

J is TRBJ2-1 and V is TRBV4-1; 12 bases are a match to TRBD2. Trimming cost V 2 bases and J 9 bases; bases outside gene matches: 5. The germline V gene has CDR1 MGHRA and CDR2 YSYEKL. The CDR3 is made up of 15 amino acids. CDR3 sequence: CASSQLAGGPFEQFF. The CDR3 DNA sequence: TGCGCCAGCAGCCAACTAGCGGGGGGGCCGTTTGAGCAGTTCTTC.

This clonotype has more than one count but fewer than ten. The chain has TRBV10-2 and TRBJ2-3; D is undetermined. The V gene lost 8 bases and the J gene lost 1 base, with 16 bases spanning the gap. The CDR3 has 15 residues. CDR1 and CDR2 (germline): WSHSY, SAAADI. CDR3 amino acids: CASLTPSLRTDTQYF. As DNA, the CDR3 is TGCGCCAGCTTGACCCCATCCCTACGCACAGATACGCAGTATTTT.

The chain couples TRBV15 to TRBJ2-7; perhaps TRBD1 as D (6 bases). CDR1 is LNHNV and CDR2 is YYDKDF in the germline V gene (reference sequence). Trimming removed 3 bases from V and 4 bases from J, with 16 bases in between. The CDR3 has 15 amino acids. CDR3 loop: CATSSPVEGVYEQYV. In nucleotides, the CDR3 is TGTGCCACCAGCAGCCCGGTCGAGGGGGTATACGAGCAGTACGTC.

V gene TRBV9 combines with J gene TRBJ2-1; 9 positions agree with TRBD2. Germline V gene data show CDR1 as SGDLS and CDR2 as YYNGEE. The CDR3 has 15 amino acids. J gave up 8 bases and V 0 bases, and 6 bases lay outside the gene matches. The chain's CDR3 is CASSVEASGVYEQFF. The CDR3 DNA reads as TGTGCCAGCAGCGTAGAGGCTAGCGGGGTCTATGAGCAGTTCTTC.

This clonotype was found a few times. The gene calls are TRBV5-1 and TRBJ2-2; 9 bases agree with TRBD1. The CDR3 has 17 residues. Germline assignment: CDR1 SGHRS and CDR2 YFSETQ. V trimming: 4 bases; J trimming: 5 bases; junction bases outside the gene matches: 12. The CDR3 DNA follows: TGCGCCAGCAGCCGCGGGATTACAGGGGGCCCAACCGGGGAGCTGTTTTTT. It translates to CASSRGITGGPTGELFF.

The chain uses TRBV20-1 and TRBJ2-1, with 9 bases lining up with TRBD2. The germline CDR1 and CDR2 sequences are DFQATT and SNEGSKA (reference sequence). J was trimmed by 8 bases and V by 3 bases; bases with no gene match: 11. The CDR3 extends over 15 amino acids. The CDR3 DNA reads TGCAGTGCTAGGGCTCCGGGACTAGCAGGCGATGAGCAGTTCTTC. This encodes CSARAPGLAGDEQFF.

This clonotype was seen once. The V call is TRBV12-3 or TRBV12-4, the J call TRBJ1-4, with D maybe TRBD1 (5 bases). The CDR3 consists of 11 residues. The V end lost 2 bases, the J end lost 16 bases, and 11 bases lay between the germline ends. CDR3: CASSLRGHRFF. Written as DNA, the CDR3 is TGTGCCAGCAGTTTAAGGGGTCATAGGTTTTTT.

CDR3 DNA: TGCGCCAGCAGCCAAGAGCCAGGGATCTATCAGCCCCAGCATTTT. Its translation: CASSQEPGIYQPQHF. The V call is TRBV4-1, the J call TRBJ1-5; the D gene is possibly TRBD1 (5 bases). Germline V lookup: CDR1 MGHRA, CDR2 YSYEKL. The CDR3 totals 15 residues. Trimming pared 0 bases from V and 5 bases from J, leaving 11 bases between.

On this clonotype: Just one base apart from a much larger clone, this may be a read error. The chain combines TRBV29-1 with TRBJ2-7; weak D call: TRBD2 (6 bases). The CDR3 length is 13 residues. The V gene lost 3 bases and the J gene lost 3 bases, with 12 bases spanning the gap. CDR1 is SQVTM and CDR2 is ANQGSEA in the germline V gene. This chain's CDR3 is CSVEGPGSYEQYF. CDR3 nucleotides: TGCAGCGTTGAGGGTCCCGGGAGCTACGAGCAGTACTTC.

V usage is TRBV2 and J usage is TRBJ2-2; 9 positions agree with TRBD1. The CDR3 covers 14 residues. Germline CDR1 reads SNHLY; CDR2 reads FYNNEI. J gave up 3 bases and V 8 bases, and 4 bases lay outside the gene matches. In DNA, the CDR3 is TGTGCCAGCTGTAGACAGGGGGACACCGGGGAGCTGTTTTTT. Its protein product is CASCRQGDTGELFF.

V and J are TRBV7-9 and TRBJ2-7, with a tentative D call TRBD1 (6 bases). The CDR3 is 15 residues long. Germline assignment: CDR1 SEHNR and CDR2 FQNEAQ (reference sequence). Trimming pared 5 bases from V and 0 bases from J, leaving 14 bases between. The CDR3 region has the DNA TGTGCCAGCAGCACCGGGACACTTGCCTCCTACGAGCAGTACGTC. Translating gives CASSTGTLASYEQYV.

This clonotype was seen only a few times. This rearrangement joins TRBV4-3 to TRBJ2-3, with TRBD1 matching over 12 bases. This CDR3 is 16 amino acids long. Germline V lookup: CDR1 LGHNA, CDR2 YSLEER. V shed 0 bases and J 4 bases; nucleotides not matched to a gene: 2. The CDR3 DNA reads TGCGCCAGCAGCCAAGAAGGGACAGGGGGCGCAGATACGCAGTATTTT. This sequence encodes CASSQEGTGGADTQYF.

CDR3: CASSEVEDSKQYV. CDR3 bases: TGTGCCAGCAGTGAAGTGGAGGACAGCAAGCAGTACGTC. The V and J genes are TRBV6-1 and TRBJ2-7, with D tentatively TRBD1 (6 bases). Looked up from germline, CDR1 is MNHNS and CDR2 is SASEGT. The CDR3 length is 13 residues. V lost 1 base and J 8 bases, leaving 12 bases between the germline ends.

This clonotype has more than one count but fewer than ten. This chain connects TRBV2 to TRBJ2-7; tentative D call: TRBD1 (5 bases). Germline loops: CDR1 SNHLY, CDR2 FYNNEI. CDR3 size: 14 residues. V gave up 8 bases and J gave up 0 bases, with 14 bases separating them. Here the CDR3 DNA reads TGTGCCAGCGAAGGGGCCCTTAGCTCCTACGAGCAGTACTTC. This codes for CASEGALSSYEQYF.

This clonotype turned up a few times. The V call is TRBV5-1, the J call TRBJ2-3, with 9 bases aligning to TRBD2. The germline gives CDR1 SGHRS, CDR2 YFSETQ. With 5 bases clipped from V and 2 bases from J, the junction kept 12 bases outside the gene matches. The length of the CDR3 is 17 residues. The CDR3 DNA is TGCGCCAGCAGTGCGTGGCGGGGGGGTCCTACCACAGATACGCAGTATTTT. Translated: CASSAWRGGPTTDTQYF.

The chain employs TRBV18 and TRBJ2-7; D is possibly TRBD2 (6 bases). Germline CDR1 is KGHSH and CDR2 is LQKENI. Trimming took off 0 bases at V and 5 bases at J, with 14 bases between the two ends. The CDR3 consists of 15 residues. The CDR3 loop is CASSPPGREPHEQYF. CDR3 in DNA: TGTGCCAGCTCACCACCTGGCCGGGAGCCCCACGAGCAGTACTTC. The entire variable domain, with the rest obtained from reference TRBV18 and TRBJ2-7, is as follows: NAGVMQNPRHLVRRRGQEARLRCSPMKGHSHVYWYRQLPEEGLKFMVYLQKENIIDESGMPKERFSAEFPKEGPSILRIQQVVRGDSAAYFCASSPPGREPHEQYFGPGTRLTVT.

This clonotype was recorded a few times. V gene TRBV6-6 combines with J gene TRBJ2-5; either TRBD1 or TRBD2 may supply D (6 bases each). The CDR3 totals 13 residues. V lost 2 bases to trimming and J lost 5 bases, with 9 bases between them. Germline V gives CDR1 MNHNY, CDR2 SVGAGI (reference sequence). This CDR3 is CASSYDGGETQYF. The CDR3 nucleotides are TGTGCCAGCAGTTACGACGGGGGCGAGACCCAGTACTTC.